Below, 27 T cell receptor beta chains from the same sample are listed, as sequenced in a study of blood T cells in healthy people across ages. For the second PCR, which ran for about 7 to 11 cycles, a sample-barcoded 5' primer and a J-beta primer mix were used. TCRdb passed the 5' RACE reads through MiXCR, listing each CDR3 protein once. The sample contains hundreds of thousands of distinct CDR3 sequences, roughly 32% of which appear only once. The specimen was blood. These receptors were obtained from an elderly woman in good health.

This clonotype was counted many times. The gene calls are TRBV9 and TRBJ2-7; D is possibly TRBD1 (6 bases). The germline V gene encodes CDR1 SGDLS and CDR2 YYNGEE. The V end was cut by 3 bases, the J end by 5 bases, with 18 bases between. The CDR3 contains 15 residues. In DNA, the CDR3 is TGTGCCAGCAGCGCGAACATAAGGGGGACCCACGAGCAGTACTTC. Amino acids: CASSANIRGTHEQYF. Supplemented by reference TRBV9 and TRBJ2-7, the full variable domain reads DSGVTQTPKHLITATGQRVTLRCSPRSGDLSVYWYQQSLDQGLQFLIQYYNGEERAKGNILERFSAQQFPDLHSELNLSSLELGDSALYFCASSANIRGTHEQYFGPGTRLTVT.

This clonotype was counted many times. The chain joins TRBV3-1 to TRBJ1-1; D possibly corresponds to TRBD1 (6 bases). Germline V gene sequence: CDR1 LGHDT, CDR2 YNNKEL (reference sequence). The V gene lost 0 bases and the J gene lost 10 bases, with 12 bases spanning the gap. CDR3 length equals 13 residues. CDR3 sequence reads: CASSQDNRDSAFF. The CDR3 DNA follows: TGTGCCAGCAGCCAAGATAACAGGGATTCAGCTTTCTTT. Full variable domain (outside the CDR3, taken from reference TRBV3-1 and TRBJ1-1): DTAVSQTPKYLVTQMGNDKSIKCEQNLGHDTMYWYKQDSKKFLKIMFSYNNKELIINETVPNRFSPKSPDKAHLNLHINSLELGDSAVYFCASSQDNRDSAFFGQGTRLTVV.

This clonotype was detected ten times or more. The chain joins TRBV5-6 to TRBJ1-1, with 11 bases matching TRBD1. V lost 1 base to trimming and J lost 4 bases; unmatched junction nucleotides: 3. The germline gives CDR1 SGHDT, CDR2 YYEEEE. This CDR3 contains 15 residues. The CDR3 loop is CASSLSGTGGTEAFF. As DNA, the CDR3 is TGTGCCAGCAGCTTGAGTGGGACAGGGGGCACTGAAGCTTTCTTT.

This clonotype was seen repeatedly, ten times or more. The chain combines TRBV9 with TRBJ2-7; TRBD1 agrees at 8 bases. Trimming removed 4 bases from V and 6 bases from J; junction bases left unmatched: 12. The CDR3 has 15 residues. The germline CDR1 and CDR2 sequences are SGDLS and YYNGEE. This CDR3 reads CASSPGTGQGSEQYF. In DNA form, the CDR3 reads TGTGCCAGCAGCCCCGGGACCGGACAGGGATCCGAGCAGTACTTC.

The rearrangement joins TRBV20-1 to TRBJ2-7; 7 positions agree with TRBD1. The CDR3 length is 16 residues. CDR1 is DFQATT, CDR2 SNEGSKA, per germline (reference sequence). J gave up 2 bases and V 5 bases, and 15 bases lay outside the gene matches. CDR3 coding DNA: TGCAGTGCTCCTAAGGTGGCCGGGACAGAGCCCTACGAGCAGTACTTC. Translated: CSAPKVAGTEPYEQYF.

This clonotype was observed many times. The CDR3, as DNA: TGTGCCAGCAGTGTTTTAGGAACTGCTAATGAAAAACTGTTTTTT. Translated: CASSVLGTANEKLFF. The rearrangement joins TRBV2 to TRBJ1-4, with D unresolved. This CDR3 spans 15 amino acids. Trimming pared 4 bases from V and 3 bases from J, leaving 12 bases between. CDR1 SNHLY and CDR2 FYNNEI come from the germline V gene.

This clonotype was observed at least ten times. V and J are TRBV7-2 and TRBJ2-7; TRBD2 matches at 11 bases. The V segment lost 3 bases and the J segment 4 bases; nucleotides outside the gene matches: 8. The CDR3 runs 16 residues. Per germline, CDR1 SGHTA and CDR2 FQGNSA. In DNA, the CDR3 is TGTGCCAGCAGCTTCCTAGCGGGGGGTCCCAATTACGAGCAGTACTTC. Residues: CASSFLAGGPNYEQYF.

CDR3 bases: TGTGCCGGAGGGCGACAGACCTCTAGCAATCAGCCCCAGCATTTT. Translated: CAGGRQTSSNQPQHF. The chain joins TRBV28 to TRBJ1-5; D possibly corresponds to TRBD1 (5 bases). Germline V gives CDR1 MDHEN, CDR2 SYDVKM. The germline V and J ends were trimmed by 11 bases and 0 bases, with 17 bases remaining between them. CDR3 length: 15 amino acids.

The table lists this clonotype with many counts. The gene calls are TRBV6-1 and TRBJ2-1; TRBD2 matches at 8 bases. Germline-derived CDR1 and CDR2 are MNHNS and SASEGT. The CDR3 consists of 15 residues. The J segment lost 4 bases and the V segment lost 7 bases, leaving 9 bases of the junction unmatched. The chain's CDR3 is CASTSGRGRYNEQFF. The CDR3 coding sequence is TGTGCCAGCACTTCCGGGAGGGGGAGATACAATGAGCAGTTCTTC.

This sequence joins TRBV6-5 and TRBJ1-6; tentative D call: TRBD1 (5 bases). V dropped 0 bases and J dropped 7 bases, with 16 bases sitting between them. CDR1 and CDR2 from the germline V gene are MNHEY and SVGAGI. This CDR3 is built from 17 residues. CDR3 amino acids: CASSYSFGGAGNSPLHF. In nucleotides, the CDR3 is TGTGCCAGCAGTTACTCGTTCGGGGGAGCGGGGAATTCACCCCTCCACTTT.

This chain connects TRBV30 to TRBJ2-5; D possibly matches TRBD1 or TRBD2 (6 bases each). The V gene's germline CDR1 is GTSNPN and CDR2 SVGIG (reference sequence). Trimming took 0 bases from V and 5 from J, leaving 13 bases between them. The CDR3 loop spans 14 amino acids. This chain's CDR3 is CAWSVGGSGETQYF. Here the CDR3 DNA reads TGTGCCTGGAGTGTAGGGGGGAGTGGGGAGACCCAGTACTTC. Variable domain in full (rest from reference TRBV30 and TRBJ2-5): SQTIHQWPATLVQPVGSPLSLECTVEGTSNPNLYWYRQAAGRGLQLLFYSVGIGQISSEVPQNLSASRPQDRQFILSSKKLLLSDSGFYLCAWSVGGSGETQYFGPGTRLLVL.

This clonotype appeared many times. The V call is TRBV20-1, the J call TRBJ2-3; 15 bases align to TRBD2. J was trimmed by 2 bases and V by 6 bases; bases with no gene match: 12. The CDR3 has 18 amino acids. Germline V gives CDR1 DFQATT, CDR2 SNEGSKA (reference sequence). CDR3: CSAREPGLAGGFTDTQYF. The CDR3 nucleotides are TGCAGTGCGCGAGAACCGGGACTAGCGGGGGGATTCACAGATACGCAGTATTTT.

V and J are TRBV6-2 or TRBV6-3 and TRBJ2-7, with D maybe TRBD2 (5 bases). CDR1 MNHEY and CDR2 SVGEGT come from the germline V gene. V lost 3 bases and J lost 0, with 12 bases in between. This CDR3 region has 15 residues. The CDR3 sequence: CASSYEGPSSYEQYF. The DNA for the CDR3 is TGTGCCAGCAGTTATGAGGGCCCGAGCTCCTACGAGCAGTACTTC.

The rearrangement uses TRBV12-3 or TRBV12-4 and TRBJ2-1; 14 positions agree with TRBD2. Losses at the gene ends were 6 bases for V and 6 bases for J; bases not matched to a gene: 10. There are 17 residues in the CDR3. CDR3 DNA: TGTGCCAGCAGCCGACTAGCGGGAGGGATTCTGGGCAATGAGCAGTTCTTC. This codes for CASSRLAGGILGNEQFF.

This clonotype has a count of ten or more. The J gene is TRBJ2-1, the V gene TRBV5-6; 7 bases map to TRBD2. There are 15 residues in the CDR3. V lost 2 bases, J lost 6 bases, and 8 bases stayed unmatched. Germline V gene sequence: CDR1 SGHDT, CDR2 YYEEEE. CDR3 protein: CASSLNPGTINEQFF. The CDR3 DNA follows: TGTGCCAGCAGCTTAAACCCCGGGACTATCAATGAGCAGTTCTTC.

This clonotype has a handful of counts. The genes are TRBV20-1 and TRBJ2-1, with TRBD2 identical over 7 bases. Germline trimming cut 1 base from V and 1 base from J; bases unmatched to any gene: 10. Per the germline V gene, CDR1 is DFQATT and CDR2 is SNEGSKA (reference sequence). The CDR3 is made up of 17 amino acids. The CDR3 sequence is CSARGVGGGGSYNEQFF. CDR3 nucleotides: TGCAGTGCTAGAGGGGTAGGCGGGGGAGGATCCTACAATGAGCAGTTCTTC.

The gene calls are TRBV6-1 and TRBJ2-3; D unclear. Trimming shortened V by 3 bases and J by 8 bases, and 15 bases separated the two germline ends. Germline CDR1 MNHNS, CDR2 SASEGT. The CDR3 is 14 residues long. The CDR3 protein is CASSDRPSLGTQYF. CDR3 nucleotide sequence: TGTGCCAGCAGTGATAGGCCGTCCCTGGGTACGCAGTATTTT.

The chain couples TRBV7-3 to TRBJ2-3; D uncertain. This CDR3 is 15 amino acids long. V lost 0 bases and J 1 base, leaving 8 bases between the germline ends. The germline CDR1 and CDR2 sequences are SGHTA and FQGTGA. The CDR3 loop reads CASSLTRSRTDTQYF. In DNA, the CDR3 is TGTGCCAGCAGCTTAACGAGGTCCCGCACAGATACGCAGTATTTT.

This clonotype was seen at least ten times. This rearrangement joins TRBV20-1 to TRBJ2-1; D call uncertain. V was shortened by 4 bases and J by 5 bases, with 18 bases between the two germline ends. The CDR3 loop spans 15 amino acids. In germline, CDR1 is DFQATT, CDR2 SNEGSKA (reference sequence). The CDR3 coding sequence is TGCAGTGCTAATCGTCTGGACCTCATGGACAATGAGCAGTTCTTC. Protein: CSANRLDLMDNEQFF.

The V gene is TRBV20-1, the J gene TRBJ1-3; no reliable D call. Germline CDR1 and CDR2: DFQATT and SNEGSKA (reference sequence). Trimming stripped 6 bases from V and 0 bases from J, with 15 bases between. The CDR3 covers 15 residues. CDR3 region: CSADLQQSSGNTIYF. CDR3 DNA: TGCAGTGCGGACTTGCAGCAGAGCTCTGGAAACACCATATATTTT.

This clonotype was recorded many times. The V call is TRBV20-1, the J call TRBJ2-7, with TRBD2 matching over 11 bases. With 8 bases clipped from V and 4 bases from J, the junction kept 7 bases outside the gene matches. CDR3 length: 13 residues. Per the germline V gene, CDR1 is DFQATT and CDR2 is SNEGSKA (reference sequence). CDR3: CSLVASGGYEQYF. The CDR3 DNA follows: TGCAGTTTAGTGGCTAGCGGGGGGTACGAGCAGTACTTC.

On this clonotype itself: This likely comes from a read error, as the CDR3 has no conserved phenylalanine or tryptophan at its end. The chain recombines TRBV7-8 with TRBJ2-3; tentatively, D is TRBD2 (6 bases). V lost 3 bases, J lost 2 bases, and 12 bases lay in between. The CDR3 is made up of 15 amino acids. CDR1 SGHVS and CDR2 FQNEAQ come from the germline V gene. The chain's CDR3 is CASSFGDSYTDTQYL. Here the CDR3 DNA reads TGTGCCAGCAGCTTCGGGGACTCCTACACAGATACGCAGTATTTG.

This clonotype was seen ten or more times. This chain uses TRBV5-4 with TRBJ2-3, with 7 bases aligning to TRBD1. The ends lost 5 bases at V and 2 bases at J; junction bases unmatched: 8. The CDR3 has 15 amino acids. CDR1 and CDR2 (germline): SGHNT, YYREEE (reference sequence). The DNA for the CDR3 is TGTGCCAGCAGTCACGGACAGGTTTACACAGATACGCAGTATTTT. Protein product: CASSHGQVYTDTQYF.

A word on this clonotype: A much bigger clone sits one base away, suggesting this may be a read error. J is TRBJ2-5 and V is TRBV28, with 8 bases lining up with TRBD2. The CDR3 extends over 16 amino acids. Germline values: CDR1 MDHEN, CDR2 SYDVKM. The V segment lost 4 bases and the J segment 3 bases; nucleotides outside the gene matches: 10. CDR3 nucleotides: TGTGCCAGCAGTTCCTCGTCGGGTAGCGGGGAAGAGACCCAGTACTTC. This codes for CASSSSSGSGEETQYF.

This clonotype has a count of ten or more. This chain connects TRBV7-2 to TRBJ2-1; D ambiguous. Per the germline V gene, CDR1 is SGHTA and CDR2 is FQGNSA. There are 12 residues in the CDR3. Trimming removed 5 bases at V and 5 bases at J, with 7 bases between. The CDR3 reads CASSPDNNEQFF. The DNA for the CDR3 is TGTGCCAGCAGCCCCGATAACAATGAGCAGTTCTTC.

At least ten counts were recorded for this clonotype. V and J are TRBV20-1 and TRBJ1-6, with D possibly TRBD1 on 5 matching bases. Trimming left V 3 bases short and J 4 bases short, with 10 bases between. Germline values: CDR1 DFQATT, CDR2 SNEGSKA (reference sequence). There are 14 residues in the CDR3. CDR3 in DNA: TGCAGTGCTAGTGGCAGGGCGTATAATTCACCCCTCCACTTT. Residues: CSASGRAYNSPLHF.

V is TRBV10-3 and J is TRBJ2-2; maybe TRBD1 (6 bases). Trimming took off 6 bases at V and 1 base at J, with 9 bases between the two ends. Germline CDR1 reads ENHRY; CDR2 reads SYGVKD. The CDR3 covers 14 residues. The CDR3 is CAIRKGGNTGELFF. CDR3 bases: TGTGCCATCAGGAAAGGGGGGAACACCGGGGAGCTGTTTTTT.